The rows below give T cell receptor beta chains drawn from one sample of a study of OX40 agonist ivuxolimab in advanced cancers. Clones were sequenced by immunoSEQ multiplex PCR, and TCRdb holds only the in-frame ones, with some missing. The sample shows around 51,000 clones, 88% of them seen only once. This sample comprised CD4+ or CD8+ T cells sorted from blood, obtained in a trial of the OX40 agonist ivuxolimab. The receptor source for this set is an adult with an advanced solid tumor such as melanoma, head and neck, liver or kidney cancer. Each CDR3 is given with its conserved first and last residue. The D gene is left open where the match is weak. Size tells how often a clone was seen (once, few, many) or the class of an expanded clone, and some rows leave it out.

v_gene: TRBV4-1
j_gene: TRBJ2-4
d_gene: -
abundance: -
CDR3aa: CASSQELGRDGAFF
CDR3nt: TGCGCCAGCAGCCAAGAGCTAGGCAGGGATGGGGCTTTCTTC

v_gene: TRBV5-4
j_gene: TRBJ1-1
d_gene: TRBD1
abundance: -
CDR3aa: CASSSDLTGSTEAFF
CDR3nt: TGTGCCAGCAGCTCCGATCTGACAGGGAGCACTGAAGCTTTCTTT

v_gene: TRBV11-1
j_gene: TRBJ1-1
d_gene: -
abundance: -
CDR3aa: CASSLVSGEAFF
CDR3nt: TGTGCCAGCAGCTTAGTATCCGGTGAAGCTTTCTTT

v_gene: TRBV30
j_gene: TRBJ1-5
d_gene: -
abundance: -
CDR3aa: CAWSLGEGSQPQHF
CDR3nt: TGTGCCTGGAGTCTAGGGGAGGGCAGCCAGCCCCAGCATTTT

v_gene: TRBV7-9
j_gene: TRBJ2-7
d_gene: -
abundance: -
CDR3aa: CASSKYGQGTYEQYF
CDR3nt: TGTGCCAGCAGCAAATACGGGCAGGGAACCTACGAGCAGTACTTC

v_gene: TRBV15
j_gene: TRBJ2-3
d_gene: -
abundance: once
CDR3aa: CATRSSLYTDTQYF
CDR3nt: TGTGCCACCAGGAGTTCCCTTTACACAGATACGCAGTATTTT

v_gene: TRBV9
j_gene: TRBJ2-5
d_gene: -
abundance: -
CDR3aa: CASSVGVQETQYF
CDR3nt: TGTGCCAGCAGCGTAGGCGTCCAAGAGACCCAGTACTTC

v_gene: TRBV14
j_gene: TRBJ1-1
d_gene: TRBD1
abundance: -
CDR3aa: CASSRLRGLNTEAFF
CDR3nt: TGTGCCAGCAGTCGCCTTAGGGGGCTGAACACTGAAGCTTTCTTT

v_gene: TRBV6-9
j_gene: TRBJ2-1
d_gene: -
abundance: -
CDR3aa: CASSSPGASLDEQFF
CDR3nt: TGTGCCAGCAGTTCCCCGGGGGCTAGCTTAGATGAGCAGTTCTTC

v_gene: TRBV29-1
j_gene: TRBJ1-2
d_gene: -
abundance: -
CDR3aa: CSVKTESGYGYTF
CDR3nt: TGCAGCGTCAAGACGGAGTCGGGCTATGGCTACACCTTC

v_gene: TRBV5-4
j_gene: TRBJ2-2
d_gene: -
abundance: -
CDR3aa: CASSPDRITGELFF
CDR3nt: TGTGCCAGCAGCCCCGACAGGATCACCGGGGAGCTGTTTTTT

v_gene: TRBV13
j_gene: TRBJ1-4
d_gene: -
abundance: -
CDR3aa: CASTPWQERQKLFF
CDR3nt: TGTGCCAGCACCCCGTGGCAGGAAAGACAAAAACTGTTTTTT

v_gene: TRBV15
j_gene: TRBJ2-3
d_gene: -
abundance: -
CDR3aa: CATSRETSGFSTDTQYF
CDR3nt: TGTGCCACCAGCAGAGAGACCAGCGGCTTTAGCACAGATACGCAGTATTTT

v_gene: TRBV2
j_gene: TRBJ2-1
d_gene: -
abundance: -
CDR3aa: CASSLGGGSHRNEQFF
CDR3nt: TGTGCCAGCAGTCTGGGCGGCGGCTCTCACCGCAATGAGCAGTTCTTC

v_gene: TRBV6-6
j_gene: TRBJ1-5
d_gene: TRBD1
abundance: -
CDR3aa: CASTLSGGTAGQPQHF
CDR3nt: TGTGCCAGCACCCTAAGTGGGGGGACAGCGGGACAGCCCCAGCATTTT

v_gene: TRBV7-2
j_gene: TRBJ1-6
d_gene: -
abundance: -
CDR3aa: CASSLTGSENSPLHF
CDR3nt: TGTGCCAGCAGCTTAACAGGGTCAGAGAATTCACCCCTCCACTTT

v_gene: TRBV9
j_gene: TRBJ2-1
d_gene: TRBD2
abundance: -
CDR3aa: CASTSGRGVFDNEQFF
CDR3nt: TGTGCCAGTACTAGCGGGAGGGGGGTTTTTGACAATGAGCAGTTCTTC

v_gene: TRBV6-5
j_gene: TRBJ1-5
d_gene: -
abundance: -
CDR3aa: CASSENGPQHF
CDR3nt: TGTGCCAGCAGCGAGAACGGGCCCCAGCATTTT

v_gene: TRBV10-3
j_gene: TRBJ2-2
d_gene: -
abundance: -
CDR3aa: CAIRAGTTNTGELFF
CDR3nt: TGTGCCATCAGAGCCGGGACAACGAACACCGGGGAGCTGTTTTTT

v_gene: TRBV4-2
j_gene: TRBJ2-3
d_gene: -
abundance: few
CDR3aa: CASSQDSRTDTQYF
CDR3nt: TGTGCCAGCAGCCAAGATTCGAGGACAGATACGCAGTATTTT

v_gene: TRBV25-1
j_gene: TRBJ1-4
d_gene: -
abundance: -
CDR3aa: CASSESKGPAQKLFF
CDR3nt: TGTGCCAGCAGTGAATCTAAGGGACCAGCCCAAAAACTGTTTTTT

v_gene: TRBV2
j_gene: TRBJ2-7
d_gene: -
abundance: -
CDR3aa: CASSGRGRRGEQYF
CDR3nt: TGTGCCAGCAGTGGTCGGGGGCGGAGGGGCGAGCAGTACTTC

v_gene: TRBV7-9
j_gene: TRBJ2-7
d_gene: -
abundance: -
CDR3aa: CASSSPIGEQYF
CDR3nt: TGTGCCAGCAGCTCCCCCATAGGCGAGCAGTACTTC

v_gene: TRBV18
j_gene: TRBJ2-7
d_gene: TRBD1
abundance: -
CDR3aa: CASSPGQTSVREQYF
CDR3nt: TGTGCCAGCTCCCCGGGACAGACCAGCGTCAGGGAGCAGTACTTC

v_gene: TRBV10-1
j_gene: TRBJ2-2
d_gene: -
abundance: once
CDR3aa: CATSQGNTGELFF
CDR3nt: TGCGCCACGTCCCAGGGGAACACCGGGGAGCTGTTTTTT

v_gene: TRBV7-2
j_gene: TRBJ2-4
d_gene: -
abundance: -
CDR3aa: CASSLLGNIQYF
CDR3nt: TGTGCCAGCAGCTTATTAGGGAACATTCAGTACTTC

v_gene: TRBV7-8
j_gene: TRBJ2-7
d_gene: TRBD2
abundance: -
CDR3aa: CASSLLLAGIYEQYF
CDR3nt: TGTGCCAGCAGCTTGCTACTAGCGGGAATTTACGAGCAGTACTTC

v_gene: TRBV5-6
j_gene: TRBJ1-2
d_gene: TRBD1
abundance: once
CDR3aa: CASSQGGRNGYTF
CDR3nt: TGTGCCAGCAGCCAGGGGGGGCGGAATGGCTACACCTTC

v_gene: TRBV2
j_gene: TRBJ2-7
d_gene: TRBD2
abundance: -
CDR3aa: CASSEVVAGVEQYF
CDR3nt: TGTGCCAGCAGTGAGGTGGTAGCGGGAGTCGAGCAGTACTTC

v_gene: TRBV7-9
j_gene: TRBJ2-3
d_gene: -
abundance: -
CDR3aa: CASSLDSATDTQYF
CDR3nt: TGTGCCAGCAGCTTAGATAGCGCCACAGATACGCAGTATTTT

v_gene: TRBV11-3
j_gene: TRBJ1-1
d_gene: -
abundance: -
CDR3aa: CASSLTPDREAFF
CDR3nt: TGTGCCAGCAGCTTGACCCCGGACAGAGAAGCTTTCTTT

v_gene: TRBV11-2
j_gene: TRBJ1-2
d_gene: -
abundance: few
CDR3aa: CASSLALDGTGGYTF
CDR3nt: TGTGCCAGCAGCTTAGCTCTTGACGGTACTGGAGGCTACACCTTC

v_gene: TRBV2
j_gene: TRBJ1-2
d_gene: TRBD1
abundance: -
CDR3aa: CASSEFRTGGHGYTF
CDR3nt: TGTGCCAGCAGTGAATTTAGGACAGGGGGCCATGGCTACACCTTC

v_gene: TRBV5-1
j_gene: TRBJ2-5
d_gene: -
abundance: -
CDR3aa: CASSPGVSSKTQYF
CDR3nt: TGCGCCAGCAGCCCTGGCGTAAGCAGCAAGACCCAGTACTTC

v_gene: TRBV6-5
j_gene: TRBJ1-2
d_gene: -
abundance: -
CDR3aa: CASSYGGNYGYTF
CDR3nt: TGTGCCAGCAGTTACGGGGGTAACTATGGCTACACCTTC

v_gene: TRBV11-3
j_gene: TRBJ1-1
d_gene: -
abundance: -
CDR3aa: CASSLDVGAEAFF
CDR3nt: TGTGCCAGCAGCTTAGACGTAGGCGCGGAAGCTTTCTTT

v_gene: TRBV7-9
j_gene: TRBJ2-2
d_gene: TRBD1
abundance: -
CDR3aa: CASSHRGTLGGELFF
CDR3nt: TGTGCCAGCAGCCACAGGGGTACCTTGGGCGGGGAGCTGTTTTTT

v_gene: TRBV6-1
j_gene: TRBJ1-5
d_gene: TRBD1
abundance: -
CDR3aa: CASSEWGGQGTNQPQHF
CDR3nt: TGTGCCAGCAGTGAATGGGGGGGACAGGGGACCAATCAGCCCCAGCATTTT

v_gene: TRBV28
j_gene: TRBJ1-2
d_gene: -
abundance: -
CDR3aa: CASIMPAAPYGYTF
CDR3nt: TGTGCCAGCATTATGCCCGCCGCCCCCTATGGCTACACCTTC

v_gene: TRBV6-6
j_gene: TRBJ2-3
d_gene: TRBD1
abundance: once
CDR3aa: CASSTRGTGAWNTQYF
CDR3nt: TGTGCCAGCAGCACTCGCGGGACAGGGGCTTGGAATACGCAGTATTTT

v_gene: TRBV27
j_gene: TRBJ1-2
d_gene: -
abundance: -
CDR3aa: CASRPPGQGGYTF
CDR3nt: TGTGCCAGCAGACCACCGGGACAAGGAGGCTACACCTTC

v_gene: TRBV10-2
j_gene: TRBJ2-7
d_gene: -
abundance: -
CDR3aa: CASGVGPDYEQYF
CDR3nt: TGCGCCAGCGGCGTCGGACCCGACTACGAGCAGTACTTC

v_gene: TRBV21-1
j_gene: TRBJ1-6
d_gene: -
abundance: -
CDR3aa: CASSSPVGLIYNSPLHF
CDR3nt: TGTGCCAGCAGCAGTCCTGTAGGACTGATCTATAATTCACCCCTCCACTTT

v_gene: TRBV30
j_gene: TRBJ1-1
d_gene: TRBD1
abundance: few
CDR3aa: CAWSVMTGGTEAFF
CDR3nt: TGTGCCTGGAGTGTTATGACAGGGGGCACTGAAGCTTTCTTT

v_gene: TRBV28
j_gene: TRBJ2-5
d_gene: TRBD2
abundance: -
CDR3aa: CASQRGRQETQYF
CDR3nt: TGTGCCAGCCAGCGGGGAAGACAAGAGACCCAGTACTTC

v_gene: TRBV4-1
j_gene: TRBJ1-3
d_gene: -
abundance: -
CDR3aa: CASSQTAFSGNTIYF
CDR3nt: TGCGCCAGCAGCCAAACAGCCTTCTCTGGAAACACCATATATTTT

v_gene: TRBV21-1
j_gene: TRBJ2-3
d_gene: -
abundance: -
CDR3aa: CASSKATSGGSDTQYF
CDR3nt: TGTGCCAGCAGCAAAGCAACTAGCGGGGGGTCAGATACGCAGTATTTT

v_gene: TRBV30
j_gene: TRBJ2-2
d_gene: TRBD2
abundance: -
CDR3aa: CAWTGGGLAGELFF
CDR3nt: TGTGCCTGGACGGGAGGGGGGTTGGCCGGGGAGCTGTTTTTT

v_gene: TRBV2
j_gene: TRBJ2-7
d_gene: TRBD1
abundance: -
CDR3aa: CASSGQGTSYEQYF
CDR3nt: TGTGCCAGCAGTGGACAGGGTACGTCCTACGAGCAGTACTTC

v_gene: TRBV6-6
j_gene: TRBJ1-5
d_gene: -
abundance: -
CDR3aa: CASSYRGSNQPQHF
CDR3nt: TGTGCCAGCAGTTACAGGGGGAGCAATCAGCCCCAGCATTTT

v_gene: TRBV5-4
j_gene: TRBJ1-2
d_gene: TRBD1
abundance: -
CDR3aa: CASTRPGQGYGYTF
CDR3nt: TGTGCCAGCACCCGACCGGGACAGGGCTATGGCTACACCTTC

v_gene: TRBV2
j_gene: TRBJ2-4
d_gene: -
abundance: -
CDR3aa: CASSENELAKNIQYF
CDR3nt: TGTGCCAGCAGCGAAAATGAACTAGCCAAAAACATTCAGTACTTC

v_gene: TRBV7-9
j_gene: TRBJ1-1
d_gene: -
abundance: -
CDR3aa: CASSPLTHTRVTEAFF
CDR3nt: TGTGCCAGCAGCCCTTTGACCCACACAAGGGTGACTGAAGCTTTCTTT

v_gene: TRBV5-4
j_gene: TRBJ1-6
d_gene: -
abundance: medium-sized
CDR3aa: CASSLAGGALSSPLHF
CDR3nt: TGTGCCAGCAGCTTGGCCGGGGGGGCTTTGAGCTCACCCCTCCACTTT

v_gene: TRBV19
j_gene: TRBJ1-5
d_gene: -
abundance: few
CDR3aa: CASTRGQSNSNQPQHF
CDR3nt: TGTGCCAGTACCCGAGGACAGTCCAATAGCAATCAGCCCCAGCATTTT

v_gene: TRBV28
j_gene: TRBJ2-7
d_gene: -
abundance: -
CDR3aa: CASSFALGLYF
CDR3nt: TGTGCCAGCAGTTTCGCGCTGGGGCTGTACTTC

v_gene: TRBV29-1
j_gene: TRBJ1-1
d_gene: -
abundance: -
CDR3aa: CSVEWARGNTEAFF
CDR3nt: TGCAGCGTTGAATGGGCCAGGGGGAACACTGAAGCTTTCTTT

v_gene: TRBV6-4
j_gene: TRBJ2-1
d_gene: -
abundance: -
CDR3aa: CASSEYPAALIYNEQFF
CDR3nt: TGTGCCAGCAGTGAATACCCGGCAGCGTTGATATACAATGAGCAGTTCTTC